Listed here are 23 T cell receptor beta chains from one sample, sequenced in a study of blood T cells in healthy people across ages. Primers used in a second PCR of about 7 to 12 cycles were a sample-barcoded 5' primer and a J-beta primer mix. TCRdb independently ran MiXCR on the 5' RACE reads; one entry per CDR3 protein. The data contain around 1.5 million distinct CDR3 sequences, around 55% of them singletons. Source material: blood. These receptors were taken from a young man in good health.

J is TRBJ2-5 and V is TRBV19; 8 nucleotides line up with TRBD1. TRBJ2-7 matches the DNA end more closely, so the J call is doubtful. CDR1 is LNHDA, CDR2 SQIVND, per germline (reference sequence). This CDR3 is built from 15 residues. In DNA form, the CDR3 reads TGTGCCAGTAGTGGGGTTGGACAGGGAACCTACGAGCAGTACTTC. Its translation: CASSGVGQGTYEQYF.

V usage is TRBV20-1 and J usage is TRBJ2-7; D unresolved. Between the trimmed V and J ends, which lost 1 base and 2 bases, there was a span of 6 bases. CDR1 is DFQATT, CDR2 SNEGSKA, per germline (reference sequence). The CDR3 sequence is 12 residues long. The CDR3 DNA is TGCAGTGCTAGAGGGGTTGCCTACGAGCAGTACTTC. Translated: CSARGVAYEQYF.

The CDR3 loop is CASSPGDLAQYF. For the CDR3, the DNA is TGTGCCAGCAGTCCCGGTGACTTGGCGCAGTATTTT. V is TRBV12-3 or TRBV12-4 and J is TRBJ2-3, with D hard to call. Trimming took 5 bases from V and 10 from J, leaving 13 bases between them. This CDR3 spans 12 amino acids.

This clonotype occurred a few times. This chain links TRBV7-2 with TRBJ2-7; either TRBD1 or TRBD2 may fit D (5 bases each). CDR1 is SGHTA and CDR2 is FQGNSA in the germline V gene. The CDR3 is 14 amino acids. Trimming took off 2 bases at V and 5 bases at J, with 13 bases between the two ends. The CDR3 loop reads CASSLPGPWDEQYF. In DNA form, the CDR3 reads TGTGCCAGCAGCTTACCGGGACCATGGGACGAGCAGTACTTC.

The chain has TRBV9 and TRBJ1-2; 7 positions agree with TRBD1. CDR1 and CDR2 from the germline V gene are SGDLS and YYNGEE. V lost 4 bases to trimming and J lost 5 bases; unmatched junction nucleotides: 17. CDR3 size: 17 residues. CDR3: CASSPMWGDSIGYGYTF. The CDR3 nucleotides are TGTGCCAGCAGCCCCATGTGGGGGGACAGTATCGGGTATGGCTACACCTTC.

The chain is built from TRBV7-9 and TRBJ1-6; TRBD1 matches at 8 bases. The CDR3 totals 17 residues. Germline CDR1 SEHNR, CDR2 FQNEAQ (reference sequence). J was trimmed by 8 bases and V by 2 bases; bases with no gene match: 11. CDR3 residues: CASSLSAGGIWDSPLHF. The CDR3 region has the DNA TGTGCCAGCAGCTTATCAGCAGGGGGCATCTGGGATTCACCCCTCCACTTT.

This clonotype appeared a few times. V usage is TRBV20-1 and J usage is TRBJ2-5; D might be TRBD2 (5 bases). The V and J ends lost 0 bases and 1 base respectively, with 9 bases between them. Germline V gene data show CDR1 as DFQATT and CDR2 as SNEGSKA (reference sequence). This CDR3 contains 14 residues. For the CDR3, the DNA is TGCAGTGCTAGAGATCCCCTAGCCCAAGAGACCCAGTACTTC. Residues: CSARDPLAQETQYF.

CDR3 sequence: CASSLAVAGELFF. CDR3 bases: TGCGCCAGCAGCTTGGCCGTGGCCGGGGAGCTGTTTTTT. The chain uses TRBV5-1 and TRBJ2-2; D is uncertain. This CDR3 comprises 13 residues. V was shortened by 0 bases and J by 6 bases, with 6 bases between the two germline ends. The V gene's germline CDR1 is SGHRS and CDR2 YFSETQ.

V is TRBV4-1 and J is TRBJ1-1; possible D gene TRBD1, 6 bases. Germline CDR1 is MGHRA and CDR2 is YSYEKL. The CDR3 loop spans 13 amino acids. Trimming cost V 0 bases and J 6 bases, with 8 bases left between them. CDR3 loop: CASSQEGHPEAFF. The CDR3 coding sequence is TGCGCCAGCAGCCAAGAGGGACACCCTGAAGCTTTCTTT.

This chain uses TRBV20-1 with TRBJ2-1; 7 nucleotides agree with TRBD2. V shed 3 bases and J 7 bases; nucleotides not matched to a gene: 12. This CDR3 has 15 residues. Germline V gives CDR1 DFQATT, CDR2 SNEGSKA (reference sequence). CDR3: CSASESGTIRNEQFF. The CDR3, as DNA: TGCAGTGCTAGCGAATCCGGGACTATTAGGAATGAGCAGTTCTTC.

The chain joins TRBV4-2 to TRBJ2-7; TRBD2 agrees at 8 bases. This CDR3 contains 16 residues. Trimming at V came to 0 bases and at J to 2 bases, leaving 6 bases not matched to a gene. In germline, CDR1 is LGHNA, CDR2 YNFKEQ. The CDR3 DNA sequence: TGTGCCAGCAGCCAAGATCTGCGGGGGGCCCCCTACGAGCAGTACTTC. It is translated as CASSQDLRGAPYEQYF.

On this clonotype itself: One junction end does not reproduce the germline sequence, and a read error may be involved. The chain's CDR3 is CASVGQPPYEQYF. The CDR3, as DNA: TGTGCCAGCGTCGGGCAGCCCCCCTACGAACAGTACTTC. The chain combines TRBV7-9 with TRBJ2-7; D unclear. The CDR3 is 13 amino acids. Germline V CDR1 and CDR2: SEHNR, FQNEAQ (reference sequence). Using reference TRBV7-9 and TRBJ2-7 for the parts outside the CDR3, the full variable domain is DTGVSQNPRHKITKRGQNVTFRCDPISEHNRLYWYRQTLGQGPEFLTYFQNEAQLEKSRLLSDRFSAERPKGSFSTLEIQRTEQGDSAMYLCASVGQPPYEQYFGPGTRLTVT.

On this clonotype itself: At one boundary the junction diverges from the germline segment, which might be a read error. This chain links TRBV12-3 or TRBV12-4 with TRBJ2-5; D remains ambiguous. The CDR3 extends over 13 amino acids. CDR3 protein: CASSPAGQETQYF. As DNA, the CDR3 is TGCGCCAGCAGCCCCGCCGGACAAGAGACCCAGTACTTC.

The count of this clonotype is one. V gene TRBV7-9 combines with J gene TRBJ1-1; D is perhaps TRBD1 (5 bases). Germline loops: CDR1 SEHNR, CDR2 FQNEAQ (reference sequence). Deletions cut 0 bases from V and 5 bases from J, with 19 bases between. CDR3 size: 17 residues. The CDR3 DNA sequence: TGTGCCAGCAGCTTAGCGGCGACCAGGGTAGGGTTTACTGAAGCTTTCTTT. This codes for CASSLAATRVGFTEAFF.

V is TRBV12-3 or TRBV12-4 and J is TRBJ2-6; TRBD1 is a possible D gene (6 bases). The CDR3 spans 18 residues. Trimming took 6 bases from V and 0 from J, leaving 18 bases between them. CDR3 bases: TGTGCCAGCAGCCTCATACAGGGAAGGCTCTCTGGGGCCAACGTCCTGACTTTC. Translated: CASSLIQGRLSGANVLTF.

As concerns this clonotype: Germline and junction disagree at one end, which may indicate a read error. The genes are TRBV6-2 or TRBV6-3 and TRBJ2-2, with D tentatively TRBD1 (6 bases). CDR1 is MNHEY and CDR2 is SVGEGT in the germline V gene. The CDR3 consists of 14 residues. CDR3 loop: CASSWQGMTEELFF. In DNA, the CDR3 is TGTGCCAGCAGTTGGCAGGGGATGACCGAGGAGCTGTTTTTT.

This clonotype was seen a handful of times. This rearrangement joins TRBV7-2 to TRBJ2-1; D is ambiguous. Trimming stripped 0 bases from V and 11 bases from J, with 8 bases between. Germline V gene lookup returns CDR1 SGHTA and CDR2 FQGNSA. This CDR3 region has 12 residues. CDR3: CASSLASTQQFF. CDR3 bases: TGTGCCAGCAGCTTAGCGTCTACCCAGCAGTTCTTC.

The rearrangement joins TRBV2 to TRBJ1-5; D not resolved. This CDR3 spans 16 amino acids. Deletions cut 4 bases from V and 0 bases from J, with 13 bases between. The germline V gene encodes CDR1 SNHLY and CDR2 FYNNEI. In DNA, the CDR3 is TGTGCCAGCAGTGGATCGGGCGGGTATAGCAATCAGCCCCAGCATTTT. Residues: CASSGSGGYSNQPQHF. Combining the CDR3 with reference TRBV2 and TRBJ1-5 gives the whole variable domain EPEVTQTPSHQVTQMGQEVILRCVPISNHLYFYWYRQILGQKVEFLVSFYNNEISEKSEIFDDQFSVERPDGSNFTLKIRSTKLEDSAMYFCASSGSGGYSNQPQHFGDGTRLSIL.

This clonotype has just a few counts. This chain links TRBV20-1 with TRBJ2-1, with unresolved D. The CDR3 spans 10 residues. Trimming pared 3 bases from V and 10 bases from J, leaving 7 bases between. CDR1 and CDR2 (germline): DFQATT, SNEGSKA (reference sequence). CDR3 residues: CSASFGEQFF. CDR3 sequence (DNA): TGCAGTGCTAGCTTTGGGGAGCAGTTCTTC.

The chain has TRBV12-3 or TRBV12-4 and TRBJ2-7; tentatively, D is TRBD1 (6 bases). The CDR3 runs to 14 residues. V was shortened by 2 bases and J by 4 bases, with 12 bases between the two germline ends. DNA for the CDR3: TGTGCCAGCAGTTTAAGCAGGGGCGCGTACGAGCAGTACTTC. Protein product: CASSLSRGAYEQYF.

J is TRBJ2-3 and V is TRBV7-9; 13 bases line up with TRBD2. CDR3 length equals 17 residues. Trimming at V came to 6 bases and at J to 2 bases, leaving 8 bases not matched to a gene. Per the germline V gene, CDR1 is SEHNR and CDR2 is FQNEAQ (reference sequence). CDR3 DNA: TGTGCCAGCAGTACCGGACTAGCGGGGGACAACACAGATACGCAGTATTTT. Translated: CASSTGLAGDNTDTQYF.

The CDR3 nucleotides read TGTGCCAGCAGCGAAAGGGGGAGGGGGAACACTGAAGCTTTCTTT. Translated: CASSERGRGNTEAFF. This chain connects TRBV3-1 to TRBJ1-1, with TRBD1 as a possible D gene (6 bases). The CDR3 is 15 amino acids. V lost 5 bases, J lost 1 base, and 14 bases lay in between. Germline values: CDR1 LGHDT, CDR2 YNNKEL (reference sequence).

V usage is TRBV7-8 and J usage is TRBJ2-1; 10 bases line up with TRBD1. CDR3 length equals 17 residues. Losses at the gene ends were 4 bases for V and 3 bases for J; bases not matched to a gene: 9. Germline values: CDR1 SGHVS, CDR2 FQNEAQ. Here the CDR3 reads CASSSQPGQGLYNEQFF. In DNA form, the CDR3 reads TGTGCCAGCAGCTCCCAACCGGGACAGGGGCTCTACAATGAGCAGTTCTTC.